Listed here are 16 T cell receptor beta chains from one sample, sequenced in a study of control samples from healthy donors and cancer patients. Repertoires were generated with immunoSEQ multiplex PCR, while TCRdb's copy carries only in-frame clones and drops some. The sample records over 60,000 clones, roughly 90% being singletons. The material sequenced was PBMCs. The receptor set was obtained from a woman aged 55 to 70 with head and neck cancer.

The rearrangement joins TRBV6-5 to TRBJ2-7; tentatively, D is TRBD1 (7 bases). Trimming removed 7 bases from V and 1 base from J, with 14 bases in between. Germline CDR1 reads MNHEY; CDR2 reads SVGAGI. This CDR3 comprises 14 residues. In DNA, the CDR3 is TGTGCCAGCACTCAGGCAGGGGGGTCCTACGAGCAGTACTTC. This translates into CASTQAGGSYEQYF.

The genes are TRBV5-3 and TRBJ1-4; perhaps TRBD1 as D (5 bases). TRBV5-3 is an open reading frame, and its role is uncertain. CDR3 length equals 18 residues. V gave up 4 bases and J gave up 0 bases, with 19 bases separating them. CDR3 bases: TGTGCCAGAAGCACGGCCGCAGGGAACAATGCAACTAATGAAAAACTGTTTTTT. Translated, it gives CARSTAAGNNATNEKLFF.

The chain is built from TRBV5-1 and TRBJ2-3; 8 nucleotides line up with TRBD2. Germline CDR1 reads SGHRS; CDR2 reads YFSETQ. V lost 4 bases and J lost 2; bases outside the gene matches: 9. CDR3 length equals 16 residues. CDR3 sequence: CASSPRLASLTDTQYF. The CDR3 DNA reads TGCGCCAGCAGCCCTCGACTAGCGAGCCTCACAGATACGCAGTATTTT.

This chain's CDR3 is CASSLGLLGPQHF. The CDR3, as DNA: TGTGCCAGCAGCCTGGGATTGCTTGGGCCCCAGCATTTT. The J gene is TRBJ1-5, the V gene TRBV14; D remains unclear. CDR1 is SGHDN and CDR2 is FVKESK in the germline V gene. The ends were cut back, 4 bases at V and 9 bases at J, with 13 bases in the middle. The CDR3 extends over 13 amino acids.

The rearrangement uses TRBV7-2 and TRBJ1-3; TRBD1 matches at 7 bases. The CDR3 sequence is 16 residues long. Trimming at V came to 3 bases and at J to 2 bases, leaving 7 bases not matched to a gene. Germline loops: CDR1 SGHTA, CDR2 FQGNSA. The DNA for the CDR3 is TGTGCCAGCAGCTTCCGGGACAGTACTACTGGAAACACCATATATTTT. Amino acid sequence: CASSFRDSTTGNTIYF.

The chain couples TRBV28 to TRBJ1-2; D is undetermined. The CDR3 totals 17 residues. The V gene lost 5 bases and the J gene lost 2 bases, with 21 bases spanning the gap. Germline CDR1 and CDR2: MDHEN and SYDVKM. CDR3 nucleotides: TGTGCCAGCAGTCGGTCGTGGGGTTTGAGAAACAACTATGGCTACACCTTC. Protein product: CASSRSWGLRNNYGYTF.

The V call is TRBV12-3 or TRBV12-4, the J call TRBJ2-1; possible D gene TRBD2, 6 bases. This CDR3 is built from 13 residues. Trimming pared 7 bases from V and 7 bases from J, leaving 14 bases between. CDR3: CASMSGALNEQFF. CDR3 nucleotide sequence: TGTGCCAGCATGTCGGGAGCCTTAAATGAGCAGTTCTTC.

As DNA, the CDR3 is TGTGCCAGTAGTACCCGCCCGGGACTAGCGGGAAATACGCAGTATTTT. As protein: CASSTRPGLAGNTQYF. The V and J genes are TRBV19 and TRBJ2-3, with TRBD2 matching over 13 bases. The V gene end was trimmed by 4 bases and the J gene end by 7 bases; junction bases not matched to a gene: 8. The germline CDR1 and CDR2 sequences are LNHDA and SQIVND (reference sequence). This CDR3 comprises 16 residues.

V usage is TRBV27 and J usage is TRBJ1-2, with D hard to call. From germline, CDR1 is MNHEY and CDR2 SMNVEV (reference sequence). This CDR3 contains 13 residues. Trimming took off 3 bases at V and 5 bases at J, with 10 bases between the two ends. The CDR3 loop is CASSFLSGYGYTF. For the CDR3, the DNA is TGTGCCAGCAGTTTCCTGTCCGGTTATGGCTACACCTTC.

The chain recombines TRBV6-1 with TRBJ2-5, with D hard to call. CDR1 and CDR2 (germline): MNHNS, SASEGT. Trimming shortened V by 1 base and J by 4 bases, and 22 bases separated the two germline ends. The CDR3 loop spans 18 amino acids. The DNA of the CDR3 is TGTGCCAGCAGTGAAGGCTCGGCTTTGGTGTGGGGTGGAGAGACCCAGTACTTC. Translating it yields CASSEGSALVWGGETQYF.

The rearrangement joins TRBV7-3 to TRBJ2-1; weak D call: TRBD2 (6 bases). The V gene's germline CDR1 is SGHTA and CDR2 FQGTGA. The CDR3 is 14 amino acids. Trimming left V 6 bases short and J 7 bases short, with 16 bases between. In DNA form, the CDR3 reads TGTGCCAGCAGGTTCGGAGGGGCTCGGAATGAGCAGTTCTTC. Protein: CASRFGGARNEQFF.

The chain joins TRBV7-8 to TRBJ1-5; D not resolved. This CDR3 region has 14 residues. Germline CDR1 and CDR2: SGHVS and FQNEAQ. The V and J ends lost 8 bases and 3 bases respectively, with 14 bases between them. The CDR3 region is CASQPLSLNQPQHF. As DNA, the CDR3 is TGTGCCAGCCAGCCCCTCTCCCTCAATCAGCCCCAGCATTTT.

This clone was recorded only once. The chain employs TRBV7-9 and TRBJ2-5; possibly TRBD2 for D (5 bases). Trimming removed 1 base from V and 5 bases from J, with 8 bases in between. The CDR3 totals 13 residues. CDR1 and CDR2 from the germline V gene are SEHNR and FQNEAQ (reference sequence). The CDR3 here is CASSLERVETQYF. The DNA of the CDR3 is TGTGCCAGCAGCTTAGAGAGGGTTGAGACCCAGTACTTC.

V and J are TRBV25-1 and TRBJ2-2, with no clear D. Germline V gene sequence: CDR1 MGHDK, CDR2 SYGVNS. Between the trimmed V and J ends, which lost 4 bases and 3 bases, there was a span of 12 bases. CDR3 length: 15 amino acids. DNA of the CDR3: TGTGCCAGCAGTGTCGGCCCGGCGGACACCGGGGAGCTGTTTTTT. It is translated as CASSVGPADTGELFF. The full variable domain, completed using reference TRBV25-1 and TRBJ2-2, is EADIYQTPRYLVIGTGKKITLECSQTMGHDKMYWYQQDPGMELHLIHYSYGVNSTEKGDLSSESTVSRIRTEHFPLTLESARPSHTSQYLCASSVGPADTGELFFGEGSRLTVL.

V usage is TRBV11-2 and J usage is TRBJ2-1; 12 bases fit TRBD2. The V and J ends lost 5 bases and 8 bases, in that order; junction bases with no gene match: 10. Germline-derived CDR1 and CDR2 are SGHAT and FQNNGV. This CDR3 has 16 residues. The CDR3 DNA is TGTGCCAGCAGCCCCCCGGGACTAGCGGGTGCAGATGAGCAGTTCTTC. Amino acid sequence: CASSPPGLAGADEQFF.

V gene TRBV7-9 combines with J gene TRBJ2-3, with TRBD2 matching 15 bases. Trimming took 4 bases from V and 3 from J; bases not matched to a gene: 5. This CDR3 comprises 17 residues. Germline lookup yields CDR1 SEHNR and CDR2 FQNEAQ (reference sequence). Here the CDR3 DNA reads TGTGCCAGCAGCTCCGGACTAGCGGGAGGGCTAACAGATACGCAGTATTTT. Translated: CASSSGLAGGLTDTQYF. The full variable domain, with the rest looked up from reference TRBV7-9 and TRBJ2-3, is DTGVSQNPRHKITKRGQNVTFRCDPISEHNRLYWYRQTLGQGPEFLTYFQNEAQLEKSRLLSDRFSAERPKGSFSTLEIQRTEQGDSAMYLCASSSGLAGGLTDTQYFGPGTRLTVL.